The 15 T cell receptor beta chains reported below all come from one sample, sequenced in a study of blood T cell repertoires in COVID-19. Assay: immunoSEQ multiplex PCR; the TCRdb copy retains only in-frame clones and omits some. The sample yields some 180,000 clones, roughly nine tenths seen once. Material: peripheral blood. These receptor sequences come from a man between 65 and 79 years old with active or convalescent COVID-19.

The V call is TRBV4-1, the J call TRBJ2-7; 13 bases match TRBD2. Germline V gene sequence: CDR1 MGHRA, CDR2 YSYEKL. The CDR3 length is 15 residues. Trimming took 0 bases from V and 9 from J; bases not matched to a gene: 5. CDR3 residues: CASSQDTGTSGVQYF. The CDR3 coding sequence is TGCGCCAGCAGCCAAGATACTGGGACTAGCGGGGTGCAGTACTTC.

The chain combines TRBV6-2 or TRBV6-3 with TRBJ1-5, with TRBD1 as a possible D gene (5 bases). V lost 0 bases, J lost 3 bases, and 9 bases lay in between. The CDR3 is 15 amino acids. From germline, CDR1 is MNHEY and CDR2 SVGEGT. DNA for the CDR3: TGTGCCAGCAGTTACTCGAGCAGGGTCAATCAGCCCCAGCATTTT. Protein: CASSYSSRVNQPQHF.

The V call is TRBV6-5, the J call TRBJ2-2; TRBD1 matches 8 bases. The V gene's germline CDR1 is MNHEY and CDR2 SVGAGI. V lost 6 bases and J lost 5; bases outside the gene matches: 5. The CDR3 is made up of 14 amino acids. The DNA of the CDR3 is TGTGCCAGCAGACACAGGGGGACTACCGGGGAGCTGTTTTTT. It specifies CASRHRGTTGELFF.

This rearrangement joins TRBV11-3 to TRBJ2-5; tentative D call: TRBD2 (5 bases). Germline lookup yields CDR1 SGHNT and CDR2 YENEEA. Trimming shortened V by 5 bases and J by 2 bases, and 9 bases separated the two germline ends. The CDR3 runs 13 residues. The CDR3: CASSAGLQETQYF. Here the CDR3 DNA reads TGTGCCAGCAGCGCGGGCCTACAAGAGACCCAGTACTTC.

This chain uses TRBV18 with TRBJ2-2, with D tentatively TRBD2 (7 bases). The CDR3 has 15 amino acids. Germline CDR1 KGHSH, CDR2 LQKENI. The V end was cut by 6 bases, the J end by 0 bases, with 11 bases between. The CDR3 is CASSRGQANTGELFF. The CDR3 bases are TGTGCCAGCTCGCGGGGGCAAGCGAACACCGGGGAGCTGTTTTTT.

The chain combines TRBV6-1 with TRBJ1-2; a possible D gene is TRBD1 (5 bases). The germline gives CDR1 MNHNS, CDR2 SASEGT. V was shortened by 3 bases and J by 5 bases, with 7 bases between the two germline ends. The CDR3 spans 12 residues. CDR3 sequence (DNA): TGTGCCAGCAGTGAGGCAGGGTATGGCTACACCTTC. Protein product: CASSEAGYGYTF.

V is TRBV2 and J is TRBJ1-5; D perhaps matches TRBD1 (5 bases). This CDR3 spans 13 amino acids. Germline values: CDR1 SNHLY, CDR2 FYNNEI. V was trimmed by 5 bases and J by 3 bases, leaving 8 bases between them. CDR3 sequence: CASSRTHNQPQHF. The CDR3 DNA is TGTGCCAGCAGTCGGACACACAATCAGCCCCAGCATTTT.

The gene calls are TRBV5-1 and TRBJ1-2; 10 bases fit TRBD1. The CDR3 loop spans 17 amino acids. Losses at the gene ends were 3 bases for V and 4 bases for J; bases not matched to a gene: 12. Looked up from germline, CDR1 is SGHRS and CDR2 is YFSETQ. CDR3 region: CASSSPGQGTVLYGYTF. CDR3 nucleotides: TGCGCCAGCAGCTCCCCGGGACAGGGGACCGTCCTCTATGGCTACACCTTC. Combining the CDR3 with reference TRBV5-1 and TRBJ1-2 gives the whole variable domain KAGVTQTPRYLIKTRGQQVTLSCSPISGHRSVSWYQQTPGQGLQFLFEYFSETQRNKGNFPGRFSGRQFSNSRSEMNVSTLELGDSALYLCASSSPGQGTVLYGYTFGSGTRLTVV.

The V gene is TRBV4-3, the J gene TRBJ2-1; 9 bases fit TRBD2. CDR3 length: 15 amino acids. V shed 3 bases, J shed 8 bases, and the junction held 8 bases outside the gene matches. Looked up from germline, CDR1 is LGHNA and CDR2 is YSLEER. The CDR3 protein is CASSQRGGWGDEQFF. The CDR3 region has the DNA TGCGCCAGCAGCCAGCGGGGGGGCTGGGGCGATGAGCAGTTCTTC.

V gene TRBV28 combines with J gene TRBJ1-1; D may be TRBD1 (6 bases). The CDR3 is 13 amino acids. The germline V and J ends were trimmed by 8 bases and 0 bases, with 10 bases remaining between them. Per germline, CDR1 MDHEN and CDR2 SYDVKM. The CDR3 sequence is CASWDTLNTEAFF. DNA of the CDR3: TGTGCCAGCTGGGACACTTTGAACACTGAAGCTTTCTTT.

This sequence joins TRBV5-4 and TRBJ1-5; TRBD1 matches at 10 bases. The CDR3 loop spans 15 amino acids. CDR1 is SGHNT, CDR2 YYREEE, per germline (reference sequence). V dropped 1 base and J dropped 5; count of bases not matched to a gene: 3. The CDR3 sequence is CASSLYGTGDQPQHF. CDR3 nucleotides: TGTGCCAGCAGCTTGTACGGGACAGGGGATCAGCCCCAGCATTTT.

The chain uses TRBV7-6 and TRBJ2-2; 11 nucleotides line up with TRBD1. V dropped 1 base and J dropped 5; count of bases not matched to a gene: 3. The CDR3 has 16 amino acids. Germline lookup yields CDR1 SGHVS and CDR2 FNYEAQ. CDR3 region: CASSLGTGGATGELFF. CDR3 sequence (DNA): TGTGCCAGCAGCTTAGGGACAGGGGGCGCGACCGGGGAGCTGTTTTTT.

The chain carries TRBV7-2 and TRBJ1-1; D call uncertain. The germline V gene encodes CDR1 SGHTA and CDR2 FQGNSA. V was shortened by 5 bases and J by 4 bases, with 14 bases between the two germline ends. The CDR3 has 14 residues. CDR3 bases: TGTGCCAGCAGCCTTCACAAGGGAGGCACTGAAGCTTTCTTT. Encoded protein: CASSLHKGGTEAFF.

With regard to this clone: Sequence at one end of the junction differs from germline and may be a read error. V usage is TRBV2 and J usage is TRBJ2-2, with D perhaps matching TRBD1 (5 bases). Germline V gene lookup returns CDR1 SNHLY and CDR2 FYNNEI. This CDR3 spans 14 amino acids. This CDR3 reads CASIGAGNAGELFF. CDR3 DNA: TGTGCCAGCATCGGAGCAGGGAACGCCGGGGAGCTGTTTTTT.

This chain connects TRBV7-6 to TRBJ2-5, with D perhaps TRBD2 (7 bases). Germline V lookup: CDR1 SGHVS, CDR2 FNYEAQ. Trimming removed 4 bases at V and 4 bases at J, with 28 bases between. This CDR3 is built from 19 residues. CDR3 DNA: TGTGCCAGCAGCTCCCGGCGGGGGCAGCACCCCAGGGTATCAGAGACCCAGTACTTC. It translates to CASSSRRGQHPRVSETQYF.